This TCR beta chain is drawn from a study of post-analysis software for immune sequencing data. Study-wide context: Some patients lacked subtype; others had relapsing-remitting, secondary progressive or progressive-relapsing disease.

Built from TCR beta cDNA, the libraries had unique molecular identifiers in them. Using its own MiXCR run on the PCR reads, TCRdb lists one record per CDR3 protein. This table holds hundreds of thousands of distinct CDR3 sequences, 25% to 30% found once. The germline CDR1 and CDR2 sequences are SGHAT and FQNNGV. The CDR3 length is 14 residues. With respect to this clonotype: The antigen is not known. A much larger clone differs by one base, so this may be a read error.

Regarding the study as a whole: Significantly lower normalized Chao1 diversity was seen in multiple sclerosis patients than in controls. Compared with controls, patients had more of roughly 5 TRBV segments, including TRBV5-6, TRBV5-1 and TRBV20-1. Pronounced co-clustering by F measure was evident among identically batched samples.

Sequencing was performed on blood. V and J are TRBV11-2 and TRBJ2-1; TRBD1 is a possible D gene (7 bases). The J call may not be correct, given that the DNA end is closer to TRBJ2-7. The sequence was obtained from a girl aged 10 to 17 with multiple sclerosis. The CDR3 loop reads CASVGGGSYNEQYF. For the CDR3, the DNA is TGTGCCAGCGTTGGAGGGGGCTCCTACAATGAGCAGTACTTC.